This T cell receptor beta chain was captured in a study of shared clonotypes between healthy human individuals. Findings and caveats of the study: Non-shared clonotypes had lower generation probabilities than those shared by all four donors. A generally larger estimated richness was seen in naive subsets than in memory subsets. Naive CD4 clonotype sharing across four donors was around 5%.

Clones were read by immunoSEQ multiplex PCR, and TCRdb kept only the in-frame ones, dropping some. The sample includes about a million clones, 70% to 80% seen only once; the top ten take 0.89%. The V and J ends lost 5 bases and 3 bases respectively, with 10 bases between them. The germline V gene encodes CDR1 LNHDA and CDR2 SQIVND (reference sequence). CDR3 length: 14 amino acids. Concerning this clone: Its antigen is still unknown.

A CD45RA+ naive subset and a CD45RA-negative memory subset were split from CD4+ cells. Sequences were obtained from memory CD4+ T cells from PBMCs. The subset here: CD45RA-negative fraction. This clonotype originated in a man younger than 35 in good health. Some clones in this sample may be carry-over from other donors' samples. This chain joins TRBV19 and TRBJ2-2; unclear D gene. CDR3 nucleotide sequence: TGTGCCAGTAGTGCGGACGGGTACACCGGGGAGCTGTTTTTT. Translation: CASSADGYTGELFF.